The 23 T cell receptor beta chains given below trace back to one sample, sequenced in a study of blood T cells in healthy people across ages. It was with a sample-barcoded 5' primer and a J-beta primer mix that a second PCR of roughly 6 to 11 cycles was run. One entry per CDR3 protein, called by TCRdb with MiXCR from the 5' RACE reads. The sample records approximately 1.5 million distinct CDR3 sequences, approximately 43% being singletons. The sample taken for sequencing was blood. Source of these receptors: a young woman in good health.

The chain has TRBV7-2 and TRBJ2-1, with D possibly being TRBD2 (6 bases). Germline V gives CDR1 SGHTA, CDR2 FQGNSA. This CDR3 comprises 16 residues. V gave up 2 bases and J gave up 7 bases, with 18 bases separating them. The CDR3 is CASSLRASALGNEQFF. For the CDR3, the DNA is TGTGCCAGCAGCTTACGGGCTAGCGCCCTAGGGAATGAGCAGTTCTTC.

The rearrangement joins TRBV20-1 to TRBJ1-1; 9 nucleotides agree with TRBD1. The CDR3 is made up of 16 amino acids. The germline CDR1 and CDR2 sequences are DFQATT and SNEGSKA (reference sequence). V gave up 6 bases and J gave up 0 bases; unmatched junction bases: 11. In nucleotides, the CDR3 is TGCAGTGCCCGGCGACAGGGGGGTAATTTGAACACTGAAGCTTTCTTT. Translating gives CSARRQGGNLNTEAFF.

This clonotype was observed a handful of times. The chain joins TRBV2 to TRBJ2-1; D gene uncertain. Trimming took off 1 base at V and 9 bases at J, with 7 bases between the two ends. Per the germline V gene, CDR1 is SNHLY and CDR2 is FYNNEI. The CDR3 spans 12 residues. CDR3 protein: CASSEVRLEQFF. The CDR3 nucleotides read TGTGCCAGCAGTGAAGTTCGACTTGAGCAGTTCTTC. Drawing the rest from reference TRBV2 and TRBJ2-1, the complete variable domain is EPEVTQTPSHQVTQMGQEVILRCVPISNHLYFYWYRQILGQKVEFLVSFYNNEISEKSEIFDDQFSVERPDGSNFTLKIRSTKLEDSAMYFCASSEVRLEQFFGPGTRLTVL.

This clonotype came up a few times. This chain connects TRBV11-2 to TRBJ2-4; D ambiguous. The germline V gene has CDR1 SGHAT and CDR2 FQNNGV. This CDR3 contains 15 residues. The V end was cut by 5 bases, the J end by 3 bases, with 14 bases between. CDR3 amino acids: CASSHPHDGKNIQYF. The CDR3, as DNA: TGTGCCAGCAGCCACCCCCACGATGGCAAAAACATTCAGTACTTC. Full variable domain (outside the CDR3, taken from reference TRBV11-2 and TRBJ2-4): EAGVAQSPRYKIIEKRQSVAFWCNPISGHATLYWYQQILGQGPKLLIQFQNNGVVDDSQLPKDRFSAERLKGVDSTLKIQPAKLEDSAVYLCASSHPHDGKNIQYFGAGTRLSVL.

V is TRBV2 and J is TRBJ1-6; 8 bases agree with TRBD1. Per germline, CDR1 SNHLY and CDR2 FYNNEI. The CDR3 runs to 15 residues. V lost 6 bases to trimming and J lost 5 bases; unmatched junction nucleotides: 6. This chain's CDR3 is CASSIQGADNSPLHF. The DNA of the CDR3 is TGTGCCAGCAGCATTCAGGGGGCAGATAATTCACCCCTCCACTTT.

The rearrangement uses TRBV6-5 and TRBJ2-2; D may match TRBD1 or TRBD2 (5 bases each). Germline V gene sequence: CDR1 MNHEY, CDR2 SVGAGI. V was pared by 5 bases and J by 0 bases, with 10 bases between. The CDR3 is made up of 15 amino acids. DNA of the CDR3: TGTGCCAGCAGTAACGGGGCACCGAACACCGGGGAGCTGTTTTTT. It encodes CASSNGAPNTGELFF.

The chain employs TRBV27 and TRBJ2-7, with D perhaps TRBD1 (6 bases). Germline CDR1 and CDR2: MNHEY and SMNVEV (reference sequence). The ends were cut back, 10 bases at V and 3 bases at J, with 13 bases in the middle. CDR3 size: 12 residues. The CDR3 here is CATTGSGYEQYF. The CDR3 nucleotides are TGTGCCACCACAGGGTCCGGCTACGAGCAGTACTTC.

This clonotype has only a few counts. The chain's CDR3 is CASSSSNYQPQHF. Written as DNA, the CDR3 is TGTGCCAGCAGCTCCTCCAATTATCAGCCCCAGCATTTT. This chain connects TRBV7-2 to TRBJ1-5; no definite D call. V gave up 4 bases and J gave up 5 bases, with 9 bases separating them. Germline V gives CDR1 SGHTA, CDR2 FQGNSA. The CDR3 length is 13 residues. The complete variable domain, with remaining parts taken from reference TRBV7-2 and TRBJ1-5, reads GAGVSQSPSNKVTEKGKDVELRCDPISGHTALYWYRQSLGQGLEFLIYFQGNSAPDKSGLPSDRFSAERTGGSVSTLTIQRTQQEDSAVYLCASSSSNYQPQHFGDGTRLSIL.

This clonotype was recorded a few times. The gene calls are TRBV29-1 and TRBJ2-7, with 14 bases aligning to TRBD2. V dropped 5 bases and J dropped 3; count of bases not matched to a gene: 6. CDR3 length: 15 amino acids. The germline CDR1 and CDR2 sequences are SQVTM and ANQGSEA. The CDR3 DNA follows: TGCAGCGTTAGTTGGGGGACTAGCGGGAGCTACGAGCAGTACTTC. Amino acid sequence: CSVSWGTSGSYEQYF.

CDR3 sequence reads: CASSLERRPEQYF. CDR3 coding DNA: TGTGCCAGCAGCTTAGAACGGCGCCCCGAGCAGTACTTC. The chain combines TRBV7-8 with TRBJ2-7, with D unclear. In germline, CDR1 is SGHVS, CDR2 FQNEAQ. The ends were cut back, 1 base at V and 6 bases at J, with 10 bases in the middle. This CDR3 region has 13 residues.

V and J are TRBV9 and TRBJ2-1, with D hard to call. Trimming left V 3 bases short and J 2 bases short, with 12 bases between. Germline CDR1 reads SGDLS; CDR2 reads YYNGEE. CDR3 length: 15 amino acids. The CDR3 protein is CASSAKYSAYNEQFF. The CDR3 DNA sequence: TGTGCCAGCAGCGCAAAGTACTCTGCCTACAATGAGCAGTTCTTC.

This clonotype was counted a few times. The V and J genes are TRBV7-9 and TRBJ2-1; D gene ambiguous. Germline assignment: CDR1 SEHNR and CDR2 FQNEAQ (reference sequence). The CDR3 is 15 amino acids. V lost 5 bases and J 6 bases, leaving 17 bases between the germline ends. The CDR3 here is CASSAFRADRNEQFF. CDR3 in DNA: TGTGCCAGCAGCGCATTTAGGGCTGACCGCAATGAGCAGTTCTTC.

The sample holds a few counts of this clonotype. The chain combines TRBV7-2 with TRBJ2-1; possibly TRBD1 or TRBD2 for D (5 bases each). V dropped 0 bases and J dropped 5 bases, with 14 bases sitting between them. Germline lookup yields CDR1 SGHTA and CDR2 FQGNSA. This CDR3 has 16 amino acids. The DNA of the CDR3 is TGTGCCAGCAGCTTAGCGACGAGGGGAAGCCACAATGAGCAGTTCTTC. Amino acids: CASSLATRGSHNEQFF.

This clonotype has more than one count but fewer than ten. V gene TRBV7-8 combines with J gene TRBJ2-3; D remains ambiguous. The CDR3 has 14 residues. The V gene lost 1 base and the J gene lost 2 bases, with 7 bases spanning the gap. Looked up from germline, CDR1 is SGHVS and CDR2 is FQNEAQ. For the CDR3, the DNA is TGTGCCAGCAGCTTAGTGCCAGACACAGATACGCAGTATTTT. Protein sequence: CASSLVPDTDTQYF.

A note on this clonotype: This sequence may be a read error, since a much larger clone differs from it by one base. The chain joins TRBV20-1 to TRBJ2-1; 7 nucleotides agree with TRBD2. The CDR3 spans 14 residues. Germline values: CDR1 DFQATT, CDR2 SNEGSKA (reference sequence). Here the CDR3 reads CSANSGSSYNEHFF. The CDR3 DNA reads as TGCAGTGCAAATAGCGGGTCGTCATACAATGAGCATTTCTTC.

This clonotype was counted a few times. The chain joins TRBV28 to TRBJ1-4; the D is unclear. The CDR3 extends over 12 amino acids. The V end lost 3 bases, the J end lost 2 bases, and 1 base lay between the germline ends. Germline V gene lookup returns CDR1 MDHEN and CDR2 SYDVKM. CDR3 sequence (DNA): TGTGCCAGCAGTTTCACTAATGAAAAACTGTTTTTT. Translating gives CASSFTNEKLFF.

The V and J genes are TRBV10-3 and TRBJ2-5, with D possibly being TRBD1 (5 bases). The J call may be wrong; the DNA end is better matched by TRBJ2-7. This CDR3 spans 11 amino acids. The germline CDR1 and CDR2 sequences are ENHRY and SYGVKD. Written as DNA, the CDR3 is TGTGCCATCAGTATCAGGGACGAGCAGTACTTC. It specifies CAISIRDEQYF.

V usage is TRBV6-5 and J usage is TRBJ2-1; perhaps TRBD2 as D (7 bases). The DNA end lines up better with TRBJ2-7; the J call may be wrong. The CDR3 has 15 residues. Germline-derived CDR1 and CDR2 are MNHEY and SVGAGI. CDR3 residues: CASSYGGASYNEQYF. For the CDR3, the DNA is TGTGCCAGCAGTTACGGGGGGGCGTCCTACAATGAGCAGTACTTC.

This clonotype was picked up many times. The J gene is TRBJ2-1, the V gene TRBV5-5; D is ambiguous. The CDR3 consists of 14 residues. V lost 0 bases and J lost 6, with 10 bases in between. CDR1 is SGHKS and CDR2 is YYEKEE in the germline V gene (reference sequence). CDR3 residues: CASSLGPSSNEQFF. CDR3 DNA sequence: TGTGCCAGCAGCTTGGGCCCGTCAAGCAATGAGCAGTTCTTC.

The chain is built from TRBV20-1 and TRBJ2-1; 15 bases align to TRBD2. The CDR3 extends over 16 amino acids. V lost 0 bases to trimming and J lost 5 bases; unmatched junction nucleotides: 2. Per the germline V gene, CDR1 is DFQATT and CDR2 is SNEGSKA (reference sequence). The CDR3 protein is CSARDRTSGRDNEQFF. CDR3 bases: TGCAGTGCTAGAGACCGGACTAGCGGGAGGGACAATGAGCAGTTCTTC.

There are a few counts of this clonotype. This chain joins TRBV5-6 and TRBJ2-3; 8 positions match TRBD2. The V and J ends lost 10 bases and 2 bases, in that order; junction bases with no gene match: 21. Germline V gene data show CDR1 as SGHDT and CDR2 as YYEEEE. The CDR3 length is 18 residues. CDR3 residues: CAGYPHVAGLQDTDTQYF. DNA for the CDR3: TGTGCCGGATACCCGCACGTAGCGGGACTACAGGACACAGATACGCAGTATTTT.

This CDR3 is CASSQSDGGRAFF. CDR3 sequence (DNA): TGTGCCAGCAGCCAATCAGATGGGGGGAGAGCTTTCTTT. This chain joins TRBV3-1 and TRBJ1-1; maybe TRBD1 (5 bases). CDR1 and CDR2 from the germline V gene are LGHDT and YNNKEL (reference sequence). Trimming stripped 2 bases from V and 10 bases from J, with 14 bases between. The CDR3 consists of 13 residues.

The chain is built from TRBV6-1 and TRBJ2-3, with D possibly being TRBD1 (5 bases). The CDR3 is 14 amino acids. Germline CDR1 and CDR2: MNHNS and SASEGT. Trimming pared 4 bases from V and 2 bases from J, leaving 10 bases between. The CDR3 DNA follows: TGTGCCAGCAGTGGGGGCCCATACACAGATACGCAGTATTTT. This gives the protein CASSGGPYTDTQYF.